This TCR beta chain was recovered during a study of blood T cell repertoires in COVID-19. Sequencing was performed with immunoSEQ multiplex PCR; in TCRdb, only in-frame clones are kept and a portion is missing. The sample shows 150,000 to 200,000 clones, 81% of them seen only once. V lost 1 base to trimming and J lost 5 bases, with 12 bases between them. This CDR3 has 15 residues. Germline V gives CDR1 SEHNR, CDR2 FQNEAQ (reference sequence). The chain employs TRBV7-9 and TRBJ1-5; D remains ambiguous. The clonotype originates from a woman older than 75 with COVID-19, enrolled during active disease. The specimen sequenced was peripheral blood. CDR3: CASSLGVSGHQPQHF. CDR3 in DNA: TGTGCCAGCAGCTTAGGCGTCAGCGGCCATCAGCCCCAGCATTTT.